This TCR beta chain comes out of a study of CD8+ T cells in alopecia areata. Turning to the study itself: Treated patients received oral tofacitinib, 5 to 10 mg twice daily.

With regard to this clone: The antigen remains unidentified.

Sequencing relied on a cDNA template that was reverse transcribed from extracted RNA. TCRdb's copy holds only in-frame clones and misses some; the assay was immunoSEQ multiplex PCR. The table shows more than 150,000 clones, with 40% to 60% occurring only once. The J segment lost 6 bases and the V segment lost 2 bases, leaving 4 bases of the junction unmatched. The CDR3 loop spans 14 amino acids. Germline assignment: CDR1 SGHRS and CDR2 YFSETQ. Overall study findings and caveats: Relative to mice, TCR sharing across patients was less clear, a difference possibly HLA-related.

The source material was CD8+ T cells sorted from blood, sampled at week 0. This chain connects TRBV5-1 to TRBJ2-7; 11 bases fit TRBD2. This receptor was obtained from a human donor with alopecia areata. The CDR3 DNA follows: TGCGCCAGCAGCTTACCCGGGACTAGCGGCGAGCAGTACTTC. It is translated as CASSLPGTSGEQYF.